The text below deals with one T cell receptor beta chain. Its antigen remains unidentified. The junction differs from germline at one of its ends, possibly a read error. The length of the CDR3 is 14 residues. CDR1 is MGHRA, CDR2 YSYEKL, per germline. This entry is derived from a study of tumor-infiltrating lymphocytes in primary liver carcinoma. Study-level points and caveats: Tumor-adjacent and tumor-blood pairs showed less overlap than tumor region pairs.

Co-extraction of RNA and DNA was performed on roughly 20-34 mg of unsorted bulk tissue. With a constant-region primer, TCR beta cDNA was made from around 520 ng of total RNA. Investigators got TCR beta libraries out of three nested multiplex PCR rounds, done with slightly modified ARM-PCR. With TRBV1-TRBV30 forward primers and a C-beta reverse primer, the first two PCR rounds were run for about 10 cycles each. TCRdb re-called the multiplex PCR reads through MiXCR, storing one row per CDR3 protein. The sample consists of around 40,000 distinct CDR3 sequences, around 70% of them appearing once. This sequence joins TRBV4-1 and TRBJ2-2; TRBD2 might be the D (6 bases). This sequence originates from a man aged 35-49 years with primary liver carcinoma and hepatitis B virus infection. The specimen was liver tumor tissue from sampling region 2. Subset reported: tumor region T2, inferior pole. In nucleotides, the CDR3 is TGCGCCATCAGCGGGCGAGGAAATGCCGGGGAGCTGTTTTTT. This codes for CAISGRGNAGELFF.